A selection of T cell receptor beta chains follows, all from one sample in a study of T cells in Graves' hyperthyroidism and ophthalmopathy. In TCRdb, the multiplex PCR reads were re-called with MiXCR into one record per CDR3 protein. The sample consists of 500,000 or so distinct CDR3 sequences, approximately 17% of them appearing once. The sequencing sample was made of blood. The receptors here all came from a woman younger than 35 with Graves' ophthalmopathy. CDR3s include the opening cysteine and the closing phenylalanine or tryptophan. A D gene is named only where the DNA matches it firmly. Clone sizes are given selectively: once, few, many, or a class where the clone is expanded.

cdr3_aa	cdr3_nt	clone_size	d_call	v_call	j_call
CASIQQSYEQYF	TGTGCCAGCATCCAACAATCCTACGAGCAGTACTTC	many	-	TRBV2	TRBJ2-7
CASSSLDRANTEAFF	TGTGCCAGCAGTTCCCTCGACAGGGCGAACACTGAAGCTTTCTTT	many	TRBD1	TRBV12-3/TRBV12-4	TRBJ1-1
CASSSLAHTAGDTQYF	TGTGCCAGCAGCTCATTAGCCCACACGGCTGGAGATACGCAGTATTTT	-	-	TRBV7-9	TRBJ2-3
CASSLRGGRATEQYF	TGTGCCAGCAGTTTACGGGGGGGGCGAGCGACCGAGCAGTACTTC	-	TRBD2	TRBV27	TRBJ2-7
CASSLGVGGNTDTQYF	TGTGCCAGCAGTTTGGGGGTGGGGGGCAACACAGATACGCAGTATTTT	many	-	TRBV11-2	TRBJ2-3
CSVEDLRSLAFF	TGCAGCGTTGAAGATCTTCGGTCGTTAGCTTTCTTT	few	-	TRBV29-1	TRBJ1-1
CASSLVGGRAYNEQFF	TGTGCCAGCAGCCTCGTCGGCGGGAGGGCCTACAATGAGCAGTTCTTC	many	TRBD2	TRBV3-1	TRBJ2-1
CASSLVAANEKLFF	TGTGCCAGCAGCTTAGTTGCGGCTAATGAAAAACTGTTTTTT	few	-	TRBV7-9	TRBJ1-4
CSARVGGGPYNEQFF	TGCAGTGCTAGAGTGGGCGGGGGGCCCTACAATGAGCAATTCTTC	many	TRBD2	TRBV20-1	TRBJ2-1
CASKTTGVYGYTF	TGTGCCAGCAAGACGACGGGGGTCTATGGCTACACCTTC	many	-	TRBV12-3/TRBV12-4	TRBJ1-2
CASSLVGSGAYNEQFF	TGTGCCAGCAGCTTGGTGGGTAGCGGAGCCTACAATGAGCAGTTCTTC	-	-	TRBV5-4	TRBJ2-1
CASSVESGSFINEQYF	TGTGCCAGCAGCGTAGAATCCGGGTCCTTCATCAACGAGCAGTACTTC	many	-	TRBV9	TRBJ2-7
CSVGAGVTGNTIYF	TGCAGCGTTGGGGCAGGGGTAACTGGAAACACCATATATTTT	few	-	TRBV29-1	TRBJ1-3
CASSQAPDQPQHF	TGCGCCAGCAGCCAAGCCCCTGATCAGCCCCAGCATTTT	few	-	TRBV4-1	TRBJ1-5
CASSPNNNYGYTF	TGTGCCAGCTCACCAAACAATAACTATGGCTACACCTTC	many	-	TRBV18	TRBJ1-2
CSVDGQGLETQYF	TGCAGCGTTGACGGACAAGGACTTGAGACCCAGTACTTC	many	-	TRBV29-1	TRBJ2-5
CASSTRDRVPAYEQYF	TGTGCCAGCAGCACCAGAGACAGAGTCCCAGCCTACGAGCAGTACTTC	many	-	TRBV28	TRBJ2-7
CAWSVGGTGEQYF	TGTGCCTGGAGTGTTGGAGGGACAGGGGAGCAGTACTTC	many	TRBD1	TRBV30	TRBJ2-7
CSARDPLLDEQFF	TGCAGTGCTAGAGATCCGCTTTTGGATGAGCAGTTCTTC	-	-	TRBV20-1	TRBJ2-1
CASSPGLAGKLEQETQYF	TGTGCCAGCAGCCCTGGCCTAGCGGGAAAATTAGAGCAAGAGACCCAGTACTTC	-	TRBD2	TRBV5-8	TRBJ2-5
CASSQGVGAGGAFF	TGCGCCAGCAGCCAAGGGGTGGGGGCAGGGGGGGCTTTCTTT	-	TRBD1	TRBV4-3	TRBJ1-1
CASSILAGDDEQYF	TGTGCCAGTAGTATATTAGCGGGAGATGACGAGCAGTACTTC	-	TRBD2	TRBV19	TRBJ2-7
CASSYSSDTHYGYTF	TGTGCCAGCAGTTACTCATCCGACACCCACTATGGCTACACCTTC	many	-	TRBV6-5	TRBJ1-2
CASSQTGTTAEKLFF	TGTGCCAGCAGCCAAACTGGGACGACGGCTGAAAAACTGTTTTTT	few	-	TRBV14	TRBJ1-4
CASRETENEQYF	TGTGCCAGCAGGGAGACAGAAAACGAGCAGTACTTC	many	-	TRBV2	TRBJ2-7
CASSLVPDSYNEQFF	TGTGCCAGCAGCTTAGTGCCGGATTCATACAATGAGCAGTTCTTC	many	-	TRBV7-6	TRBJ2-1
CASSPPRHGSSYEQYF	TGTGCCAGCAGCCCCCCTCGACATGGTAGCTCCTACGAGCAGTACTTC	-	-	TRBV13	TRBJ2-7
CASSYSSGTSTDTQYF	TGTGCCAGCAGTTACTCAAGCGGGACCAGCACAGATACGCAGTATTTT	many	TRBD2	TRBV6-6	TRBJ2-3
CASSFRTDAKNIQYF	TGCGCCAGCAGCTTCCGGACTGACGCCAAAAACATTCAGTACTTC	few	-	TRBV5-1	TRBJ2-4
CASSPPQVQYSTDTQYF	TGTGCCAGCAGTCCCCCGCAGGTCCAATATAGCACAGATACGCAGTATTTT	-	-	TRBV12-3/TRBV12-4	TRBJ2-3
CASSRRVTDTQYF	TGTGCCAGTTCCCGACGGGTCACAGATACGCAGTATTTT	many	-	TRBV28	TRBJ2-3
CASSSSRGLMSAFF	TGTGCCAGCAGTTCCTCAAGGGGGCTGATGTCGGCTTTCTTT	-	TRBD1	TRBV6-8	TRBJ1-1
CASTVMLAGGETQYF	TGTGCCAGCACCGTAATGTTAGCGGGAGGAGAGACCCAGTACTTC	-	TRBD2	TRBV12-3/TRBV12-4	TRBJ2-5
CASSESSGLNQPQHF	TGTGCCAGCAGTGAAAGTAGCGGCCTCAATCAGCCCCAGCATTTT	few	-	TRBV6-1	TRBJ1-5
CASRGGSGYEQFF	TGTGCCAGCAGGGGGGGTAGCGGGTATGAGCAGTTCTTC	many	TRBD2	TRBV12-3/TRBV12-4	TRBJ2-1
CASSSPRPPAEEQYF	TGTGCCAGCAGCTCACCCCGGCCCCCCGCCGAAGAGCAGTACTTC	many	-	TRBV7-8	TRBJ2-7
CASSDRPGALHF	TGTGCCAGCAGTGACCGTCCGGGGGCCCTCCACTTT	-	-	TRBV6-1	TRBJ1-6
CASSISGTGGYEQYF	TGTGCCAGTAGTATATCGGGGACAGGGGGCTACGAGCAGTACTTC	-	TRBD1	TRBV19	TRBJ2-7
CASSLETGGYNEQFF	TGTGCCAGCAGCTTGGAGACGGGAGGGTACAATGAGCAGTTCTTC	many	TRBD2	TRBV5-5	TRBJ2-1
CAWSVLQPKGAFF	TGTGCCTGGAGTGTACTTCAACCGAAGGGAGCTTTCTTT	many	-	TRBV30	TRBJ1-1
CASRRGVSGTEAFF	TGTGCCAGCAGACGAGGGGTGAGTGGCACTGAAGCTTTCTTT	many	-	TRBV28	TRBJ1-1
CASSFSGGLSETQYF	TGTGCCAGCAGTTTTTCGGGAGGGTTGTCCGAGACCCAGTACTTC	many	TRBD2	TRBV28	TRBJ2-5
CATGPGQGFPDTQYF	TGTGCCACCGGACCGGGACAGGGGTTCCCAGATACGCAGTATTTT	many	TRBD1	TRBV24-1	TRBJ2-3
CASSVGRQETQYF	TGCGCCAGCAGTGTGGGACGCCAAGAGACCCAGTACTTC	few	-	TRBV10-2	TRBJ2-5
CSASPVGSSTDTQYF	TGCAGTGCTAGCCCGGTGGGCAGTAGCACAGATACGCAGTATTTT	many	-	TRBV20-1	TRBJ2-3
CSARGGAGGSYNSPLHF	TGCAGTGCTAGAGGTGGAGCAGGGGGCTCCTATAATTCACCCCTCCACTTT	few	TRBD1	TRBV20-1	TRBJ1-6
CASSLSGTQYF	TGTGCCAGCAGCTTATCGGGGACCCAGTACTTC	few	-	TRBV7-2	TRBJ2-5
CASSSRGSGRARGEQFF	TGTGCCAGCAGCTCCCGTGGTAGCGGGAGGGCCCGCGGTGAGCAGTTCTTC	many	TRBD2	TRBV3-1	TRBJ2-1